Listed below are T cell receptor beta chains from one sample, sequenced in a study of CD8+CD57+ T cells in acquired aplastic anemia. TCRdb reanalysed the reads using MiXCR and keeps one entry per CDR3 protein. The table has about 400,000 distinct CDR3 sequences, 65% to 80% seen once. Sequencing input: sorted CD4+, CD8+, or CD8+CD57+ T cells (not recorded which) from PBMCs. These TCRs come from a human donor in good health, serving as a control. The CDR3 runs from the conserved cysteine through the conserved F or W. A D gene is named only where the DNA matches it firmly. Clone size is not always given. Where it is, it says once, few, many or a class for expanded clones.

CDR3 protein	CDR3 DNA	V gene	J gene	clone size	D gene
CASSSGQGTVTDTQYF	TGTGCCAGCAGCAGCGGACAGGGAACGGTAACAGATACGCAGTATTTT	TRBV7-9	TRBJ2-3	.	TRBD1
CASSLQGVTYGKPF	TGTGCCAGCAGCTTGCAGGGAGTCACCTATGGAAAACCCTTC	TRBV7-2	TRBJ1-2	.	.
CASSLEGGRDEAFF	TGCGCCAGCAGCTTGGAGGGGGGCAGGGATGAAGCTTTCTTT	TRBV5-1	TRBJ1-1	many	.
CASSAVSSAVSPLHF	TGTGCCAGCAGTGCCGTTTCCAGCGCGGTGTCACCACTCCACTTT	TRBV9	TRBJ1-6	.	.
CASSLALANTEAFF	TGTGCCAGCAGCTTGGCTCTCGCGAACACTGAAGCTTTCTTT	TRBV5-8	TRBJ1-1	many	.
CASSPRTATPYYGYTF	TGTGCCAGCAGCCCCCGGACAGCCACGCCCTACTATGGCTACACCTTC	TRBV5-1	TRBJ1-2	.	.
CASTLRQGETQYF	TGTGCCAGCACCTTAAGACAGGGAGAGACCCAGTACTTC	TRBV6-6	TRBJ2-5	many	TRBD1
CARGQGGNQPQHF	TGTGCCAGGGGACAGGGGGGCAATCAGCCCCAGCATTTT	TRBV2	TRBJ1-5	.	TRBD1
CASSLEGGLETQYF	TGTGCCAGCAGCCTCGAAGGGGGCTTAGAGACCCAGTACTTC	TRBV7-9	TRBJ2-5	few	TRBD1
CASSFRGEASQDLYF	TGTGCCAGCAGCTTCAGGGGAGAGGCGTCCCAGGACTTGTACTTC	TRBV7-2	TRBJ2-7	.	.
CASSGQRNEQFF	TGTGCCAGCAGCGGACAGCGTAATGAGCAGTTCTTC	TRBV7-3	TRBJ2-1	.	.
CASRDRNNGYTF	TGCGCCAGCAGAGACCGCAACAATGGCTACACCTTC	TRBV4-1	TRBJ1-2	.	.
CATSIRYSEKQSF	TGTGCCACCAGCATAAGGTATTCGGAAAAACAGTCTTTC	TRBV9	TRBJ1-2	.	.
CASRTGRNSPLHF	TGTGCCAGTAGGACAGGGCGGAATTCACCCCTCCACTTT	TRBV19	TRBJ1-6	few	TRBD1
CASTSVGQTGAKTQYF	TGTGCCAGCACCTCAGTTGGCCAAACGGGCGCTAAGACCCAGTACTTC	TRBV7-4	TRBJ2-5	.	.
CSARDQWRQGESQYF	TGCAGTGCTAGAGATCAGTGGAGACAGGGGGAGAGCCAGTACTTC	TRBV20-1	TRBJ2-5	.	TRBD1
CASSRGDGAYEQYF	TGTGCCAGCAGTAGGGGGGACGGTGCCTACGAGCAGTACTTC	TRBV12-3/TRBV12-4	TRBJ2-7	few	.
CASNNGWAGGGYTF	TGTGCCAGCAACAACGGATGGGCAGGGGGTGGCTACACCTTC	TRBV6-2/TRBV6-3	TRBJ1-2	many	TRBD1
CASSSTGTRTYEQYF	TGCGCCAGCAGCTCAACAGGAACGAGGACCTACGAGCAGTACTTC	TRBV5-1	TRBJ2-7	.	.
CASSVTVNTEAFF	TGTGCCAGCAGTGTAACAGTGAACACTGAAGCTTTCTTT	TRBV6-1	TRBJ1-1	.	.
CASSWGADEQFF	TGTGCCAGCAGCTGGGGGGCCGATGAGCAGTTCTTC	TRBV7-8	TRBJ2-1	few	.
CASSVPGRGDGQLFF	TGTGCCAGCAGCGTCCCTGGTAGGGGCGACGGCCAGTTGTTTTTT	TRBV9	TRBJ2-2	once	.
CASSVGADSYEQCF	TGTGCCAGCAGCGTAGGGGCGGACTCCTACGAGCAGTGCTTC	TRBV9	TRBJ2-7	.	.
CASSLGAGLSTEAFF	TGTGCCAGCAGCTTGGGTGCGGGCTTAAGCACTGAAGCTTTCTTT	TRBV5-8	TRBJ1-1	many	.
CAINTSDRGSPLHF	TGTGCCATCAACACATCAGACAGGGGGTCACCCCTCCACTTT	TRBV12-3/TRBV12-4	TRBJ1-6	.	TRBD1
CASSLGDRGLADTQYF	TGCGCCAGCAGCTTGGGGGACAGGGGGCTCGCAGATACGCAGTATTTT	TRBV5-1	TRBJ2-3	.	TRBD1
CASTVGADPEEHQYF	TGTGCCAGCACCGTCGGAGCGGACCCGGAAGAGCACCAGTACTTC	TRBV9	TRBJ2-5	.	.
CASSQGQASSGNTIYF	TGCGCCAGCAGCCAAGGACAGGCCAGCTCTGGAAACACCATATATTTT	TRBV4-3	TRBJ1-3	many	.
CSASRLAGGPDTQYF	TGCAGTGCTAGTAGACTAGCGGGGGGGCCAGATACGCAGTATTTT	TRBV20-1	TRBJ2-3	many	TRBD2
CASSESGGADGYTF	TGCGCCAGCAGTGAATCGGGGGGGGCTGATGGCTACACCTTC	TRBV10-1	TRBJ1-2	.	.
CASSQVPDIDNEKLFF	TGTGCCAGCAGCCAAGTTCCGGACATTGATAATGAAAAACTGTTTTTT	TRBV3-1	TRBJ1-4	.	.
CSAGAGIYGNTF	TGCAGTGCGGGGGCGGGCATCTATGGCAACACCTTC	TRBV20-1	TRBJ1-2	.	.
CSARGLEQETQYF	TGCAGTGCACGAGGACTGGAACAAGAGACCCAGTACTTC	TRBV20-1	TRBJ2-5	.	.
CASRAKGGDEKLFF	TGTGCCAGCAGAGCTAAGGGGGGGGATGAAAAACTGTTTTTT	TRBV2	TRBJ1-4	many	.
CASNRGDSRANVLTF	TGTGCCAGCAACCGGGGGGACTCTAGGGCCAACGTCCTGACTTTC	TRBV7-3	TRBJ2-6	.	TRBD2
CASSLFGGKSF	TGTGCCAGCAGCCTGTTCGGGGGCAAGAGCTTC	TRBV7-9	TRBJ2-7	.	.
CASRIRQGWTEAFF	TGTGCCAGTAGGATAAGACAGGGGTGGACTGAAGCTTTCTTT	TRBV19	TRBJ1-1	few	TRBD1
CASSRASDPQANSPLHF	TGTGCCAGCAGTCGGGCTTCGGACCCTCAGGCGAATTCACCCCTCCACTTT	TRBV2	TRBJ1-6	.	.
CAIRAEGTEAFF	TGTGCCATCAGGGCGGAGGGCACTGAAGCTTTCTTT	TRBV10-3	TRBJ1-1	.	.